This entry describes one TCR beta chain. Its antigen remains unknown. This entry is derived from a study of OX40 agonist ivuxolimab in advanced cancers. The study, taken as a whole, reports: Certain nonresponding patients likewise had low normalized T-cell clonal expansion.

Germline V gives CDR1 MNHEY, CDR2 SMNVEV (reference sequence). The germline V and J ends were trimmed by 3 bases and 2 bases, with 20 bases remaining between them. This CDR3 is 17 amino acids long. Some clones are missing from TCRdb's copy, which holds only in-frame ones; the method was immunoSEQ multiplex PCR. The data hold around 80,000 clones, with roughly 91% observed a single time. This chain connects TRBV27 to TRBJ2-7; D is undetermined. This clonotype was sampled from an adult with an advanced solid tumor such as melanoma, head and neck, liver or kidney cancer. The starting material was CD4+ or CD8+ T cells sorted from blood, obtained in a trial of the OX40 agonist ivuxolimab. CDR3 in DNA: TGTGCCAGCAGTTTTAAGCCCCGTACACTTGTTACCTACGAGCAGTACTTC. It translates to CASSFKPRTLVTYEQYF.